This TCR beta chain originates from a study of cytomegalovirus exposure and HLA in healthy donors. Study-level background: The approximately 120 validation repertoires used the same platform as the 650 to 750 first-cohort repertoires, a later analysis reported.

As to this clone: What it recognizes is unknown.

Repertoires were generated with immunoSEQ multiplex PCR, while TCRdb's copy carries only in-frame clones and drops some. The sample shows about 270,000 clones, around 85% of them seen only once. Overall study results and limits: In vitro testing confirmed three CMV-associated chains as specific for CMV antigens. According to reports, the classifier identified cytomegalovirus status with high specificity and sensitivity. According to the study, approximately 150 TCR beta chains were cytomegalovirus-associated.

This CDR3 is built from 15 residues. Per the germline V gene, CDR1 is SGHRS and CDR2 is YFSETQ. Trimming took 4 bases from V and 2 from J; bases not matched to a gene: 6. The clonotype was recovered from a woman aged 18-30 years in good health and CMV-seronegative. The sequenced sample was PBMCs. The chain combines TRBV5-1 with TRBJ2-5; the match to TRBD1 covers 9 bases. CDR3 in amino acids: CASSPGTGRQETQYF. The CDR3 bases are TGCGCCAGCAGCCCAGGGACAGGGAGGCAAGAGACCCAGTACTTC.